The rows below give T cell receptor beta chains drawn from one sample of a study of blood T cell repertoires in COVID-19. The protocol was immunoSEQ multiplex PCR, while the TCRdb copy is restricted to in-frame clones and leaves out a portion. The data show 300,000 to 400,000 clones, around nine tenths seen once. Material for sequencing was PBMCs or T cells enriched from blood (not recorded which). The receptor set was obtained from a man aged 55 to 70 who had recovered from COVID-19. Both conserved end residues are part of each CDR3. D genes are given only for firm matches. Rows may omit the clone size; those that give it use once, few, many or a size class.

v_gene	j_gene	d_gene	abundance	CDR3nt	CDR3aa
TRBV28	TRBJ1-2	-	-	TGTGCCTCTCGACAGACTCCGCCCTATGGCTACACCTTC	CASRQTPPYGYTF
TRBV3-1/TRBV3-2	TRBJ2-5	TRBD1	-	TGTGCCAGCAGCCCTGACAGGGTGAGGGAGACCCAGTACTTC	CASSPDRVRETQYF
TRBV7-8	TRBJ2-7	-	-	TGTGCCAGCAGCTTAGTGGCCTCCTACGAGCAGTACTTC	CASSLVASYEQYF
TRBV5-1	TRBJ1-4	-	-	TGCGCCAGCAGCTTGGTTGACAGTAATGAAAAACTGTTTTTT	CASSLVDSNEKLFF
TRBV19	TRBJ1-1	TRBD1	-	TGTGCCAGTAGACCTGGACAGGGGATAATCCCTGAAGCTTTCTTT	CASRPGQGIIPEAFF
TRBV14	TRBJ1-2	-	-	TGTGCCAGCAGCCCCCGTGGTGGGCAAGGCTACACCTTC	CASSPRGGQGYTF
TRBV5-1	TRBJ1-4	TRBD1	once	TGCGCCAGCAGCTTTAAAGGACAGGGGAAAAATGAAAAACTGTTTTTT	CASSFKGQGKNEKLFF
TRBV16	TRBJ2-1	-	-	TGTGCCAGCAGCCATTTGACGGGGTGGGAGCAGTTCTTC	CASSHLTGWEQFF
TRBV3-1/TRBV3-2	TRBJ1-5	TRBD1	-	TGTGCCAGCAGCCAAGGCGGGACAGCGAGCAATCAGCCCCAGCATTTT	CASSQGGTASNQPQHF
TRBV5-6	TRBJ1-1	-	-	TGTGCCAGCAGCTTGACAGGGATGGAAGCTTTCTTT	CASSLTGMEAFF
TRBV2	TRBJ1-4	-	-	TGTGCCAGCAGTGCTCAGGTAGCAACTAATGAAAAACTGTTTTTT	CASSAQVATNEKLFF
TRBV2	TRBJ2-7	-	-	TGTGCCAGCAGGGAGACGACAGGCGAGCAGTACTTC	CASRETTGEQYF
TRBV9	TRBJ2-1	-	-	TGTGCCAGCAGCGCCCTGACTCCCACCGGGGGCAATGAGCAGTTCTTC	CASSALTPTGGNEQFF
TRBV5-4	TRBJ1-2	-	-	TGTGCCAGCAGCTTGGAGAATCCAAGAGTCTATGGCTACACCTTC	CASSLENPRVYGYTF
TRBV5-1	TRBJ2-1	TRBD2	few	TGCGCCAGCAGCCTGGGACGGGAGGCACGGTTCTTC	CASSLGREARFF
TRBV5-1	TRBJ2-7	TRBD1	-	TGCGCCAGCAGCCCAACGGACAGGGCCTCCTACGAGCAGTACTTC	CASSPTDRASYEQYF
TRBV7-8	TRBJ2-7	-	-	TGTGCCAGCACCAAAAGAGGGACACACTACGAGCAGTACTTC	CASTKRGTHYEQYF
TRBV29-1	TRBJ1-2	TRBD1	-	TGCAGCGTGGGACAGGGTCGGGGCTACACCTTC	CSVGQGRGYTF
TRBV3-1/TRBV3-2	TRBJ1-4	-	-	TGTGCCAGCAGCCAAGTTAGGGGAGGTGAAAAACTGTTTTTT	CASSQVRGGEKLFF
TRBV9	TRBJ2-7	TRBD1	-	TGTGCCAGCAGCGTAGGTAATAGGGGGCGCGAGCAGTACTTC	CASSVGNRGREQYF
TRBV6-2/TRBV6-3	TRBJ2-1	TRBD1	-	TGTGCCAGCAGTTTCGGGACAGGGGACCCCCATGAGCAGTTCTTC	CASSFGTGDPHEQFF
TRBV7-9	TRBJ2-3	-	once	TGTGCCAGCAGCCCCCACCGGGGGTCCACAGATACGCAGTATTTT	CASSPHRGSTDTQYF
TRBV30	TRBJ1-2	-	-	TGTGCCTGGACCAAAAGGCGGAGAAACTATGGCTACACCTTC	CAWTKRRRNYGYTF
TRBV4-3	TRBJ1-1	TRBD1	-	TGCGCCAGCAGCATGGGGACAGGGGGGATGAACACTGAAGCTTTCTTT	CASSMGTGGMNTEAFF
TRBV7-9	TRBJ2-3	-	-	TGTGCCAGCAGCTCCATACGGGATACGCAGTATTTT	CASSSIRDTQYF
TRBV18	TRBJ1-4	TRBD1	-	TGTGCCAGCTCACCACGACAGGGGGCGTTTGAAAAACTGTTTTTT	CASSPRQGAFEKLFF
TRBV9	TRBJ2-2	-	-	TGTGCCAGCAGCTCCAGTGGCACCGGGGAGCTGTTTTTT	CASSSSGTGELFF
TRBV18	TRBJ1-3	-	-	TGTGCCAGCTCACCCTCGACAGGTTTGAACACCATATATTTT	CASSPSTGLNTIYF
TRBV29-1	TRBJ1-2	-	-	TGCAGCGTTGATGCGCTTGCTAACTATGGCTACACCTTC	CSVDALANYGYTF
TRBV11-2	TRBJ1-2	-	-	TGTGCCAGCAGCTTAGAGGCGGGTAGCTATGGCTACACCTTC	CASSLEAGSYGYTF
TRBV7-8	TRBJ2-3	-	-	TGTGCCAGCAGCTTAGGTCCCGGGAGCGATACGCAGTATTTT	CASSLGPGSDTQYF
TRBV13	TRBJ2-2	TRBD1	-	TGTGCCAGCAGCTACAGGGGAACCGGGGAGCTGTTTTTT	CASSYRGTGELFF
TRBV11-2	TRBJ1-3	TRBD1	-	TGTGCCAGCAGCTTCAATGGACAGGGCTCCATATATTTT	CASSFNGQGSIYF
TRBV24-1	TRBJ1-5	-	-	TGTGCCACCAGTGATCCGAGGGGGGGCAGGCAGCCCCAGCATTTT	CATSDPRGGRQPQHF
TRBV29-1	TRBJ1-1	-	-	TGCAGCGCTGGCCCCGGGTCTCTGGCTTTCTTT	CSAGPGSLAFF
TRBV6-5	TRBJ1-1	TRBD1	-	TGTGCCAGCAGAGCCCGACAGGGATCGTTCACTGAAGCTTTCTTT	CASRARQGSFTEAFF
TRBV10-1	TRBJ2-1	TRBD2	once	TGCGCCAGCAGTGAACTAGCGGGAGTGGGCTCCTACAATGAGCAGTTCTTC	CASSELAGVGSYNEQFF
TRBV2	TRBJ2-2	TRBD1	few	TGTGCCAGCAGTTTACAGGGGTCCGGGGAGCTGTTTTTT	CASSLQGSGELFF
TRBV4-1	TRBJ1-4	TRBD1	-	TGCGCCAGCAGCCTAGGGACAGGGAAACTGAATGAAAAACTGTTTTTT	CASSLGTGKLNEKLFF
TRBV9	TRBJ1-4	TRBD1	-	TGTGCCAGCAGCGTAGCCTCGACAGGGGGCGAAAAACTGTTTTTT	CASSVASTGGEKLFF
TRBV24-1	TRBJ1-6	TRBD1	-	TGTGCCACCAGCAAAGGACAGGGCAATTCACCCCTCCACTTT	CATSKGQGNSPLHF
TRBV5-5	TRBJ1-6	TRBD1	-	TGTGCCAGCAGCCGAACAGGGGAGCGGAGCTCCTATAATTCACCCCTCCACTTT	CASSRTGERSSYNSPLHF